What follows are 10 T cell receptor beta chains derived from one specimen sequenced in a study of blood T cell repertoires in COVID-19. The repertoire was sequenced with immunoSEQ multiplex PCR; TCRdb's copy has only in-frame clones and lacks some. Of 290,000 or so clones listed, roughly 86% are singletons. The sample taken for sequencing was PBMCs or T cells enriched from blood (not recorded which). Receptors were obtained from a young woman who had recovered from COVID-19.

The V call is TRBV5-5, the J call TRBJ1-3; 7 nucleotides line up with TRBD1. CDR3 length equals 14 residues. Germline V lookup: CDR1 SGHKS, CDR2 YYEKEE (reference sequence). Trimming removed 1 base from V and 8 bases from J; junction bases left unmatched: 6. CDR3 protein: CASSLTRGLDTIYF. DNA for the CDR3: TGTGCCAGCAGCTTGACCAGGGGGTTAGACACCATATATTTT.

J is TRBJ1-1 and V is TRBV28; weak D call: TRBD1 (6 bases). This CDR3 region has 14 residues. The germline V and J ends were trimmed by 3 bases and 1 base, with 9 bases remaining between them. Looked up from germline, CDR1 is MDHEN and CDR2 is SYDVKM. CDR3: CASSFQDRNTEAFF. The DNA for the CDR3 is TGTGCCAGCAGTTTTCAGGACAGGAACACTGAAGCTTTCTTT.

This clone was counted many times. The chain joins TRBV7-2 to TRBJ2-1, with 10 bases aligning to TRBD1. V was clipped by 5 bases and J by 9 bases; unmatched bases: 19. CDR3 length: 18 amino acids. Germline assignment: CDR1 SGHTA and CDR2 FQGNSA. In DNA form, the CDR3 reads TGTGCCAGCAGCCCAGGGTACGCCGGGACAGGGGTTCTGGGTGAGCAGTTCTTC. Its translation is CASSPGYAGTGVLGEQFF.

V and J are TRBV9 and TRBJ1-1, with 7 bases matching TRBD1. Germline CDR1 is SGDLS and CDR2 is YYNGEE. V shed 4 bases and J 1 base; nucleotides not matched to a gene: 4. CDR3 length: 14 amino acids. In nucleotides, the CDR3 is TGTGCCAGCAGCCCAGGACAGGAGAACACTGAAGCTTTCTTT. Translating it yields CASSPGQENTEAFF.

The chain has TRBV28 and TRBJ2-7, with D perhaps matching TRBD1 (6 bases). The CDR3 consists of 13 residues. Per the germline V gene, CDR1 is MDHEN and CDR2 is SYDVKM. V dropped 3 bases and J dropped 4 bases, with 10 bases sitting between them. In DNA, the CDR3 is TGTGCCAGCAGTTTGCGACAGGAGTACGAGCAGTACTTC. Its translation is CASSLRQEYEQYF.

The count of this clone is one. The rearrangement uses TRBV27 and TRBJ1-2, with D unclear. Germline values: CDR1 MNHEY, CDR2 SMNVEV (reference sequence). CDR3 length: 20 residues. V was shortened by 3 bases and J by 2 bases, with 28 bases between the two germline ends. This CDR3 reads CASSFYVGPLESGNNYGYTF. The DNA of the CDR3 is TGTGCCAGCAGTTTTTATGTCGGTCCCTTGGAATCGGGTAACAACTATGGCTACACCTTC.

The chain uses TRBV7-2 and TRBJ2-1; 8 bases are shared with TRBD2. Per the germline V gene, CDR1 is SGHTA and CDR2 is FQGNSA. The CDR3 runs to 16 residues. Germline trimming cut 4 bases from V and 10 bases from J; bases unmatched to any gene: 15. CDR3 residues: CASSSMAAGVNSEQFF. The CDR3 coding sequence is TGTGCCAGCAGCTCTATGGCAGCGGGAGTAAATAGCGAGCAGTTCTTC.

The CDR3 loop reads CAWSAQANQYSNQPQHF. CDR3 coding DNA: TGTGCCTGGAGTGCCCAGGCAAACCAATATAGCAATCAGCCCCAGCATTTT. The chain joins TRBV30 to TRBJ1-5; no clear D. CDR1 and CDR2 (germline): GTSNPN, SVGIG (reference sequence). The V end was cut by 1 base, the J end by 0 bases, with 16 bases between. The CDR3 extends over 17 amino acids.

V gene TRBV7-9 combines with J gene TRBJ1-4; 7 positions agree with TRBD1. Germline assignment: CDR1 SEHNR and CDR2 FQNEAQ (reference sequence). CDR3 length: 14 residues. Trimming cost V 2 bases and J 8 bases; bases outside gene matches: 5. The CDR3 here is CASSLSAGGEKLFF. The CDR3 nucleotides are TGTGCCAGCAGCTTATCCGCAGGGGGAGAAAAACTGTTTTTT. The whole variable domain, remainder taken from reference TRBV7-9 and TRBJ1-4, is DTGVSQNPRHKITKRGQNVTFRCDPISEHNRLYWYRQTLGQGPEFLTYFQNEAQLEKSRLLSDRFSAERPKGSFSTLEIQRTEQGDSAMYLCASSLSAGGEKLFFGSGTQLSVL.

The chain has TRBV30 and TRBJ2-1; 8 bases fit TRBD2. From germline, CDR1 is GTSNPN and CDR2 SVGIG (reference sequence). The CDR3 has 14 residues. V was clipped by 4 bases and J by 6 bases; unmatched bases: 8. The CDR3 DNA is TGTGCCTGGACGTCGGGAGGGCCGGGCAATGAGCAGTTCTTC. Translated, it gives CAWTSGGPGNEQFF.